This is a list of T cell receptor beta chains from one sample in a study of blood T cell repertoires in COVID-19. Generated by immunoSEQ multiplex PCR, the TCRdb table keeps only in-frame clones and is missing some. The data hold a few hundred thousand clones, with almost 90% observed a single time. The source material was peripheral blood. These TCRs come from a woman between 35 and 50 years old with COVID-19, enrolled during active disease. The CDR3 runs from the conserved cysteine through the conserved F or W. The D gene is left open where the match is weak. Clone size, where shown, is once, few, many, or a class for clones that have expanded.

D: TRBD1
size: -
V: TRBV7-3
J: TRBJ1-2
CDR3: CASSLTGTGGGGYTF
DNA: TGTGCCAGCAGCTTAACTGGGACAGGGGGAGGCGGCTACACCTTC

D: -
size: -
V: TRBV5-1
J: TRBJ2-2
CDR3: CASSWGGLISNTGELFF
DNA: TGCGCCAGCTCCTGGGGAGGCCTAATATCGAACACCGGGGAGCTGTTTTTT

D: -
size: -
V: TRBV29-1
J: TRBJ1-1
CDR3: CSVAALTANTEAFF
DNA: TGCAGCGTCGCGGCCCTGACAGCGAACACTGAAGCTTTCTTT

D: TRBD2
size: -
V: TRBV4-2
J: TRBJ2-5
CDR3: CASSQGLAEETQYF
DNA: TGTGCCAGCAGCCAGGGACTAGCGGAAGAGACCCAGTACTTC

D: -
size: -
V: TRBV4-3
J: TRBJ1-1
CDR3: CASSQDRGGFTEAFF
DNA: TGCGCCAGCAGCCAAGATAGGGGGGGATTCACTGAAGCTTTCTTT

D: -
size: -
V: TRBV27
J: TRBJ2-2
CDR3: CASTRLTNTGELFF
DNA: TGTGCCAGCACTAGACTGACGAACACCGGGGAGCTGTTTTTT

D: -
size: -
V: TRBV29-1
J: TRBJ1-2
CDR3: CSVVTPGDYGYTF
DNA: TGCAGCGTTGTAACCCCCGGTGACTATGGCTACACCTTC

D: -
size: -
V: TRBV19
J: TRBJ1-5
CDR3: CASSIDSAITYQPQHF
DNA: TGTGCCAGTAGTATTGACAGTGCTATTACTTATCAGCCCCAGCATTTT

D: -
size: -
V: TRBV27
J: TRBJ2-7
CDR3: CASSRSPDRSYEQYF
DNA: TGTGCCAGCAGCCGGTCCCCCGACAGATCCTACGAGCAGTACTTC

D: TRBD1
size: -
V: TRBV5-6
J: TRBJ2-7
CDR3: CASSFLGQGALRLGEQYF
DNA: TGTGCCAGCAGCTTTCTGGGACAGGGGGCTCTTCGGCTTGGCGAGCAGTACTTC

D: TRBD1
size: -
V: TRBV9
J: TRBJ1-3
CDR3: CASSKRTGRTSGNTIYF
DNA: TGTGCCAGCAGCAAGCGGACAGGGAGAACTTCTGGAAACACCATATATTTT

D: -
size: once
V: TRBV5-4
J: TRBJ2-6
CDR3: CASSLLTAGANVLTF
DNA: TGTGCCAGCAGCTTACTCACTGCTGGGGCCAACGTCCTGACTTTC

D: -
size: -
V: TRBV5-1
J: TRBJ2-6
CDR3: CASSPFGQTGANVLTF
DNA: TGCGCCAGCAGCCCATTTGGACAGACTGGGGCCAACGTCCTGACTTTC

D: TRBD1
size: -
V: TRBV19
J: TRBJ1-2
CDR3: CASSMRRGRGNYGYTF
DNA: TGTGCCAGTAGTATGCGCAGGGGGAGAGGAAACTATGGCTACACCTTC

D: TRBD1
size: -
V: TRBV5-1
J: TRBJ1-4
CDR3: CASSIGQGAREKLFF
DNA: TGCGCCAGCAGTATAGGACAGGGGGCGCGTGAAAAACTGTTTTTT

D: -
size: -
V: TRBV9
J: TRBJ1-2
CDR3: CASSASGHRYGYTF
DNA: TGTGCCAGCAGCGCCTCGGGACACCGATATGGCTACACCTTC

D: -
size: -
V: TRBV19
J: TRBJ2-2
CDR3: CASSTLGAGELFF
DNA: TGTGCCAGTAGTACCTTGGGCGCCGGGGAGCTGTTTTTT

D: -
size: -
V: TRBV23-1
J: TRBJ1-2
CDR3: CASPGSGRNDGYTF
DNA: TGCGCCAGCCCTGGTAGCGGGCGAAATGATGGCTACACCTTC

D: TRBD1
size: -
V: TRBV27
J: TRBJ2-6
CDR3: CASSEIPGQGAAGANVLTF
DNA: TGTGCCAGCAGTGAAATTCCGGGACAGGGGGCTGCTGGGGCCAACGTCCTGACTTTC

D: -
size: -
V: TRBV27
J: TRBJ2-3
CDR3: CASSRPPGLITDTQYF
DNA: TGTGCCAGCAGCCGACCGCCAGGGTTGATCACAGATACGCAGTATTTT

D: TRBD1
size: -
V: TRBV13
J: TRBJ1-1
CDR3: CASSLARGGQRPKAFF
DNA: TGTGCCAGCAGCTTAGCCCGAGGGGGACAGCGGCCGAAAGCTTTCTTT

D: -
size: -
V: TRBV28
J: TRBJ2-7
CDR3: CASRGTISSYEQYF
DNA: TGTGCCAGCAGGGGCACCATAAGCTCCTACGAGCAGTACTTC